This T cell receptor (beta chain) comes out of a study of long-term antiretroviral therapy in people with HIV. Runs used v3.0 of the immunoSEQ assay and were done at survey level. Produced via immunoSEQ multiplex PCR; TCRdb's table is partial and in-frame only. The sample holds over 30,000 clones, less than 90% seen once. The length of the CDR3 is 15 residues. V lost 1 base and J lost 1, with 9 bases in between. Germline V lookup: CDR1 SGHVS, CDR2 FNYEAQ. The TCR comes from a woman in her forties or fifties with HIV. The starting material was unsorted PBMCs, obtained 1.2 years after starting antiretroviral therapy. The chain uses TRBV7-6 and TRBJ2-3; tentative D call: TRBD2 (5 bases). CDR3 loop: CASSLGGVGTDTQYF. DNA for the CDR3: TGTGCCAGCAGCTTAGGGGGAGTGGGCACAGATACGCAGTATTTT.